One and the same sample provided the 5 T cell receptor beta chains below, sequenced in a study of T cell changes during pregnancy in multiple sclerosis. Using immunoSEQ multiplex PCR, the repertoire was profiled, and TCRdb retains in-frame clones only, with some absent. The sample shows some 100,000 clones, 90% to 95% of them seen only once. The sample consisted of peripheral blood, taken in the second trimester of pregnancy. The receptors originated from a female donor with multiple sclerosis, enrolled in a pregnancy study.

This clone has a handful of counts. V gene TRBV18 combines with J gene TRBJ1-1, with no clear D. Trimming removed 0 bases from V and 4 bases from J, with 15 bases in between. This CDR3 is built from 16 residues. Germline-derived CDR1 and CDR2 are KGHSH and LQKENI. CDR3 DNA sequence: TGTGCCAGCTCACCACCCGGTGCGGCCTCCGTCACTGAAGCTTTCTTT. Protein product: CASSPPGAASVTEAFF.

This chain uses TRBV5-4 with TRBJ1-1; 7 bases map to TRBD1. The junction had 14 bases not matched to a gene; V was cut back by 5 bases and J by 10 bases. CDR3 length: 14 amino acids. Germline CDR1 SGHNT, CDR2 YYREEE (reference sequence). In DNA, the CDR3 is TGTGCCAGCAGTAATACAGGGGAAGGGAGAGGAGCTTTCTTT. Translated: CASSNTGEGRGAFF.

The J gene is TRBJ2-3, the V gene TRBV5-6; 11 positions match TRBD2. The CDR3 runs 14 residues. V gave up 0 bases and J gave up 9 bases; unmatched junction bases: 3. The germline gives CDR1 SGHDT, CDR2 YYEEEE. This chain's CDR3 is CASSLALAGATQYF. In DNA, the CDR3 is TGTGCCAGCAGCTTGGCACTAGCGGGAGCCACGCAGTATTTT. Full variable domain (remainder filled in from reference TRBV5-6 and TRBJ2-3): DAGVTQSPTHLIKTRGQQVTLRCSPKSGHDTVSWYQQALGQGPQFIFQYYEEEERQRGNFPDRFSGHQFPNYSSELNVNALLLGDSALYLCASSLALAGATQYFGPGTRLTVL.

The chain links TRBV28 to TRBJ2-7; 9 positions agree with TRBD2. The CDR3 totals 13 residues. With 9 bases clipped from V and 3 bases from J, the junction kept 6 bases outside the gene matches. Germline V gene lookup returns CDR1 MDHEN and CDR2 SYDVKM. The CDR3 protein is CASTSGLYYEQYF. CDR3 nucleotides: TGTGCCAGTACTAGCGGGCTGTACTACGAGCAGTACTTC.

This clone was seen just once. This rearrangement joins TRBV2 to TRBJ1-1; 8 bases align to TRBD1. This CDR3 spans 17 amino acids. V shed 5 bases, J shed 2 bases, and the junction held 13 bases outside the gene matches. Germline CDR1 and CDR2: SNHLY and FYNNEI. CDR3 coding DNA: TGTGCCAGCAGTCTACCCGGACAGGGTATCGGTAACACTGAAGCTTTCTTT. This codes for CASSLPGQGIGNTEAFF.